These 10 T cell receptor beta chains share one sample of origin, sequenced in a study of cytomegalovirus exposure and HLA in healthy donors. PCR was performed using 60 Vbeta and 13 Jbeta primers. Profiled with immunoSEQ multiplex PCR; TCRdb holds only in-frame clones, not every one. The sample lists under 150,000 clones; approximately 79% were seen once. The sample comprised PBMCs. These TCRs come from a man in his late teens or twenties in good health and CMV-seronegative.

This rearrangement joins TRBV30 to TRBJ1-2, with no clear D. This CDR3 is 12 amino acids long. Germline CDR1 reads GTSNPN; CDR2 reads SVGIG (reference sequence). Trimming left V 4 bases short and J 4 bases short, with 10 bases between. Here the CDR3 DNA reads TGTGCCTGGATTCGGGATTCCTATGGCTACACCTTC. This translates into CAWIRDSYGYTF. The full variable domain, with the rest looked up from reference TRBV30 and TRBJ1-2, is SQTIHQWPATLVQPVGSPLSLECTVEGTSNPNLYWYRQAAGRGLQLLFYSVGIGQISSEVPQNLSASRPQDRQFILSSKKLLLSDSGFYLCAWIRDSYGYTFGSGTRLTVV.

This clone was counted a few times. The V and J genes are TRBV2 and TRBJ2-7; possible D gene TRBD1, 6 bases. The CDR3 spans 14 residues. Looked up from germline, CDR1 is SNHLY and CDR2 is FYNNEI. The ends were cut back, 6 bases at V and 3 bases at J, with 15 bases in the middle. CDR3 coding DNA: TGTGCCAGCAGACCGACGACAGGAAACTACGAGCAGTACTTC. Translated: CASRPTTGNYEQYF.

For the CDR3, the DNA is TGCAGCGTTGAAGTTGAGAGCAATCAGCCCCAGCATTTT. Amino acid sequence: CSVEVESNQPQHF. This chain links TRBV29-1 with TRBJ1-5; D gene unclear. Trimming took off 1 base at V and 1 base at J, with 5 bases between the two ends. The CDR3 loop spans 13 amino acids. Germline V gives CDR1 SQVTM, CDR2 ANQGSEA.

The rearrangement joins TRBV30 to TRBJ2-3; D is possibly TRBD1 (6 bases). V lost 5 bases and J lost 3, with 12 bases in between. The germline CDR1 and CDR2 sequences are GTSNPN and SVGIG (reference sequence). CDR3 size: 13 residues. The CDR3 loop is CAWDRLRTDTQYF. As DNA, the CDR3 is TGTGCCTGGGACAGGCTTCGAACAGATACGCAGTATTTT.

The chain has TRBV6-1 and TRBJ2-6; possible D gene TRBD1, 6 bases. The CDR3 runs to 19 residues. Germline V gene sequence: CDR1 MNHNS, CDR2 SASEGT. The V gene lost 3 bases and the J gene lost 1 base, with 19 bases spanning the gap. DNA of the CDR3: TGTGCCAGCAGTGAGGCCGGAGCAGGGGTTGGTTCTGGGGCCAACGTCCTGACTTTC. Its translation is CASSEAGAGVGSGANVLTF.

V is TRBV10-3 and J is TRBJ1-2; weak D call: TRBD1 (5 bases). The CDR3 is 15 amino acids. The V gene lost 10 bases and the J gene lost 3 bases, with 21 bases spanning the gap. Germline V gene lookup returns CDR1 ENHRY and CDR2 SYGVKD. The CDR3 DNA sequence: TGTGCCAGCCTCGGGGGGACCCCCGACCACTATGGCTACACCTTC. Residues: CASLGGTPDHYGYTF.

The chain employs TRBV5-1 and TRBJ2-2; tentative D call: TRBD1 (6 bases). The CDR3 extends over 16 amino acids. Germline V gene data show CDR1 as SGHRS and CDR2 as YFSETQ. The V and J ends lost 5 bases and 3 bases respectively, with 17 bases between them. CDR3 sequence: CASSPPTGSHTGELFF. The CDR3 nucleotides read TGCGCCAGCAGTCCCCCTACAGGGAGCCACACCGGGGAGCTGTTTTTT.

This clone was counted a single time. The rearrangement links TRBV6-5 to TRBJ1-2; 7 bases map to TRBD1. The junction had 12 bases not matched to a gene; V was cut back by 7 bases and J by 4 bases. Germline V gene lookup returns CDR1 MNHEY and CDR2 SVGAGI. The CDR3 contains 15 residues. CDR3: CASTTRQGVPYGYTF. Written as DNA, the CDR3 is TGTGCCAGCACCACTCGGCAGGGGGTCCCCTATGGCTACACCTTC.

This clone occurred a few times. The chain joins TRBV5-6 to TRBJ1-2, with a possible D match to TRBD1 (6 bases). The CDR3 runs to 14 residues. Germline V gives CDR1 SGHDT, CDR2 YYEEEE. V was pared by 4 bases and J by 3 bases, with 13 bases between. The CDR3 here is CASSKGHLDYGYTF. CDR3 nucleotide sequence: TGTGCCAGCAGCAAGGGACATCTCGACTATGGCTACACCTTC.

This clone was picked up one time. The V call is TRBV7-2, the J call TRBJ1-6; D gene uncertain. V was cut by 4 bases and J by 4 bases, with 11 bases left in between. This CDR3 contains 15 residues. Germline values: CDR1 SGHTA, CDR2 FQGNSA. Here the CDR3 reads CASSYLAGYNSPLHF. The CDR3 nucleotides read TGTGCCAGCAGCTACCTTGCGGGATATAATTCACCCCTCCACTTT.